What follows are 10 T cell receptor beta chains derived from one specimen sequenced in a study of radiotherapy plus CTLA-4 blockade in lung cancer. Sequencing was performed with immunoSEQ multiplex PCR; in TCRdb, only in-frame clones are kept and a portion is missing. The sample consists of roughly 100,000 clones, around 80% of them appearing once. This specimen was peripheral blood, taken from a patient treated with radiotherapy plus ipilimumab. Receptors originate from a human donor with non-small cell lung cancer that progressed on radiotherapy plus ipilimumab.

The V and J genes are TRBV2 and TRBJ1-4; 8 nucleotides agree with TRBD1. This CDR3 is 15 amino acids long. The germline CDR1 and CDR2 sequences are SNHLY and FYNNEI. Germline trimming cut 8 bases from V and 0 bases from J; bases unmatched to any gene: 5. The CDR3 protein is CASDRGLTTNEKLFF. The CDR3 nucleotides read TGTGCCAGCGACAGGGGCCTGACAACTAATGAAAAACTGTTTTTT. The full variable domain, completed using reference TRBV2 and TRBJ1-4, is EPEVTQTPSHQVTQMGQEVILRCVPISNHLYFYWYRQILGQKVEFLVSFYNNEISEKSEIFDDQFSVERPDGSNFTLKIRSTKLEDSAMYFCASDRGLTTNEKLFFGSGTQLSVL.

The V gene is TRBV15, the J gene TRBJ2-5, with D possibly being TRBD1 (6 bases). Germline CDR1 and CDR2: LNHNV and YYDKDF (reference sequence). This CDR3 contains 13 residues. The V and J ends lost 9 bases and 4 bases respectively, with 15 bases between them. CDR3 DNA sequence: TGTGCCACGAGCCAACAGGGTAGAGAGACCCAGTACTTC. Its protein is CATSQQGRETQYF.

The chain employs TRBV9 and TRBJ2-1; 12 nucleotides line up with TRBD1. Germline trimming cut 4 bases from V and 7 bases from J; bases unmatched to any gene: 12. There are 17 residues in the CDR3. Germline-derived CDR1 and CDR2 are SGDLS and YYNGEE. This chain's CDR3 is CASSYGGGTGGLNEQFF. The CDR3, as DNA: TGTGCCAGCAGCTATGGAGGAGGGACAGGGGGCTTAAATGAGCAGTTCTTC.

V is TRBV6-6 and J is TRBJ1-1; D is ambiguous. V dropped 6 bases and J dropped 7 bases, with 9 bases sitting between them. Per the germline V gene, CDR1 is MNHNY and CDR2 is SVGAGI (reference sequence). The CDR3 is made up of 11 amino acids. CDR3 in DNA: TGTGCCAGCAGATATGACGGTGAAGCTTTCTTT. The encoded protein is CASRYDGEAFF.

This chain uses TRBV6-5 with TRBJ1-2; D unclear. In germline, CDR1 is MNHEY, CDR2 SVGAGI. V dropped 5 bases and J dropped 8 bases, with 9 bases sitting between them. The CDR3 runs 11 residues. In DNA, the CDR3 is TGTGCCAGCAGTCAGGACGGGGGCTACACCTTC. Residues: CASSQDGGYTF.

This sequence joins TRBV11-2 and TRBJ2-7; 8 nucleotides align to TRBD1. Per germline, CDR1 SGHAT and CDR2 FQNNGV. CDR3 length: 16 residues. V shed 5 bases and J 4 bases; nucleotides not matched to a gene: 13. The CDR3 coding sequence is TGTGCCAGCAGCCGACGAACCACAGGGGGGACGTACGAGCAGTACGTC. It encodes CASSRRTTGGTYEQYV.

This chain connects TRBV5-4 to TRBJ2-5; TRBD1 might be the D (5 bases). Trimming took 0 bases from V and 4 from J, leaving 13 bases between them. The germline CDR1 and CDR2 sequences are SGHNT and YYREEE (reference sequence). The CDR3 spans 15 residues. The CDR3, as DNA: TGTGCCAGCAGCTTGGTTGGCCAGGGCGGAGAGACCCAGTACTTC. It is translated as CASSLVGQGGETQYF.

The genes are TRBV7-3 and TRBJ1-6, with unresolved D. The ends were cut back, 2 bases at V and 2 bases at J, with 4 bases in the middle. Germline lookup yields CDR1 SGHTA and CDR2 FQGTGA. CDR3 length equals 14 residues. The CDR3 reads CASSLGPYNSPLHF. The DNA of the CDR3 is TGTGCCAGCAGCTTAGGACCCTATAATTCACCCCTCCACTTT.

This clone appeared a few times. CDR3 sequence (DNA): TGTGCCAGCAGCCCGGGGGTATCTCAAGAGACCCAGTACTTC. Translation: CASSPGVSQETQYF. V and J are TRBV7-8 and TRBJ2-5; maybe TRBD2 (6 bases). V lost 5 bases and J lost 2, with 12 bases in between. This CDR3 spans 14 amino acids. CDR1 and CDR2 from the germline V gene are SGHVS and FQNEAQ.

This clone was seen more than once but under ten times. This chain uses TRBV5-8 with TRBJ2-7, with TRBD2 matching over 7 bases. With V trimmed by 3 bases and J by 0 bases, 9 bases remained unmatched. Germline assignment: CDR1 SGHTS and CDR2 YDEGEE. The CDR3 is 16 residues long. CDR3 loop: CASSSGGLLASYEQYF. For the CDR3, the DNA is TGTGCCAGCAGCTCGGGGGGTCTCCTGGCCTCCTACGAGCAGTACTTC. The full variable domain, its missing parts supplied by reference TRBV5-8 and TRBJ2-7, is EAGVTQSPTHLIKTRGQQATLRCSPISGHTSVYWYQQALGLGLQFLLWYDEGEERNRGNFPPRFSGRQFPNYSSELNVNALELEDSALYLCASSSGGLLASYEQYFGPGTRLTVT.